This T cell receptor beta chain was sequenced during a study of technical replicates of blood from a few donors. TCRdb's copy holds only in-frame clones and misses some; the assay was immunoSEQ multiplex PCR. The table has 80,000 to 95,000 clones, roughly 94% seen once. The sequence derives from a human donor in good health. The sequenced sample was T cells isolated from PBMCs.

The CDR3 region has the DNA TGTGCCAGCTCACCACGCGAGGACAGGGGAGCGGATACGCAGTATTTT. Its protein is CASSPREDRGADTQYF. This chain links TRBV18 with TRBJ2-3; TRBD1 aligns across 9 bases. V trimming: 1 base; J trimming: 6 bases; junction bases outside the gene matches: 8. This CDR3 region has 16 residues. Germline assignment: CDR1 KGHSH and CDR2 LQKENI.